Listed below are T cell receptor beta chains from one sample, sequenced in a study of identical twins. TCRdb analysed the 5' RACE reads with MiXCR anew, one entry per CDR3 protein. The sample includes 450,000 or so distinct CDR3 sequences, around a sixth of them seen just once. The sequenced sample was naive T cells sorted from blood. These receptors all stem from a man aged 50-59 years in good health. Both conserved end residues are trimmed from each CDR3. The order of the fields is V gene, CDR3 length, D gene, clone size, J gene, CDR3 protein. The D gene is left open where the match is weak. Expanded clones are given a class, and other clones once, few, many or no size at all.

TRBV6-2/TRBV6-3	14	.	.	TRBJ2-1	ASRPIGVGHYNEQF
TRBV19	11	.	few	TRBJ2-1	ASSILSGAEQF
TRBV12-3/TRBV12-4	13	.	few	TRBJ1-1	ASSLDRFDGTEAF
TRBV28	14	TRBD2	.	TRBJ2-3	ASSSPPWRGADTQY
TRBV25-1	19	TRBD1	many	TRBJ2-5	ASSENSYRGRTVSPRGTQY
TRBV4-1	12	.	.	TRBJ1-2	ASSQDFLPDGYT
TRBV10-3	13	TRBD1	.	TRBJ2-3	AISEGTGKGDTQY
TRBV27	13	.	few	TRBJ2-1	ASSTSTSGYNEQF
TRBV28	12	.	.	TRBJ1-1	ASAGGGISTEAF
TRBV12-3/TRBV12-4	12	.	.	TRBJ2-3	ASSFDISTDTQY
TRBV12-3/TRBV12-4	12	TRBD1	many	TRBJ2-7	ASSFGTGRYEQY
TRBV20-1	10	TRBD2	few	TRBJ2-7	SASSAGGPQY
TRBV5-1	15	TRBD2	few	TRBJ2-3	ASSDGTSGGAADTQY
TRBV20-1	12	TRBD2	many	TRBJ2-1	SAARGGSYNEQF
TRBV4-1	19	TRBD1	many	TRBJ2-4	ASSQEPETGATVVAKNIQY
TRBV20-1	12	TRBD2	.	TRBJ2-7	SAMTSGGAHEQY
TRBV4-1	13	.	once	TRBJ2-7	ASSLGQASSYEQY
TRBV29-1	11	.	few	TRBJ1-5	SVATEINQPQH
TRBV27	12	TRBD1	.	TRBJ1-4	ASSFTGAYEKLF
TRBV19	9	.	many	TRBJ2-1	ASAQYNEQF
TRBV20-1	13	.	few	TRBJ1-4	SADRTGRNNEKLF
TRBV6-5	10	.	few	TRBJ1-1	ASSYAVGEAF
TRBV2	15	.	.	TRBJ2-4	ASSGNWDGKTKNIQY
TRBV5-1	12	TRBD1	few	TRBJ1-4	ASSLTTGDEKLF
TRBV7-2	12	.	many	TRBJ1-3	ASSFGGAGNTIY
TRBV27	14	TRBD2	.	TRBJ2-2	ASSLSVGGSTGELF
TRBV10-3	15	.	many	TRBJ2-5	AISEARSGTNQETQY
TRBV20-1	13	.	.	TRBJ2-1	SARAPREGLGEQF
TRBV7-6	13	TRBD2	many	TRBJ2-7	ASSLETSGSYEQY
TRBV3-1	15	.	many	TRBJ1-3	ASSPGGPLYSGNTIY
TRBV7-9	13	.	few	TRBJ2-1	ASRGGRADYNEQF
TRBV11-2	13	TRBD2	.	TRBJ2-1	ASSLTSGRVGEQF
TRBV9	13	.	.	TRBJ2-3	ASSGSPGGTDTQY
TRBV6-5	9	.	many	TRBJ2-1	ASSYGWEQF
TRBV20-1	15	TRBD2	.	TRBJ2-5	SARDRLAGTAQETQY
TRBV7-2	14	TRBD2	few	TRBJ2-3	ASSLRVAGATDTQY
TRBV5-1	12	TRBD1	once	TRBJ1-4	ASSAGTVNEKLF
TRBV5-1	14	.	many	TRBJ2-1	ASSLGSGRTGREQF
TRBV4-3	13	TRBD1	many	TRBJ1-2	ASSQEPGGGYGYT
TRBV29-1	12	TRBD1	few	TRBJ1-2	SVEKQGLSDGYT
TRBV7-2	14	.	.	TRBJ2-7	ASSLAHGGQRYEQY
TRBV27	13	TRBD2	many	TRBJ2-7	ASSPWTSGSSEQY
TRBV20-1	16	TRBD1	.	TRBJ2-1	SANPGTGKQKVYNEQF
TRBV6-1	13	.	few	TRBJ1-6	ASSAVLGANSPLH
TRBV5-1	13	TRBD2	few	TRBJ2-7	ASSLEAGEIYEQY
TRBV15	12	TRBD2	.	TRBJ2-7	ATSRLAGSYEQY
TRBV20-1	12	TRBD1	few	TRBJ1-2	SARVRQGADGYT
TRBV5-1	11	.	many	TRBJ2-5	ASSPPTVQTQY
TRBV4-2	14	TRBD2	many	TRBJ2-1	ASSLLGLAGDNEQF
TRBV7-2	15	TRBD2	.	TRBJ2-3	ASSLGGGGARTDTQY
TRBV18	14	.	few	TRBJ1-1	ASSPPQGRMNTEAF
TRBV10-3	16	TRBD2	many	TRBJ2-3	AISESETSGRAGDTQY
TRBV24-1	14	TRBD1	.	TRBJ2-4	ATSGPGTGGLNIQY